Listed below are T cell receptor beta chains from one sample, sequenced in a study of CD8 T cells in ankylosing spondylitis. One entry per CDR3 protein, called by TCRdb with MiXCR from the 5' RACE reads. The repertoire holds about 300,000 distinct CDR3 sequences, with more than 9% as singletons. The sequenced sample consisted of blood, either unsorted or a sorted T cell fraction (not recorded which). The receptors stem from a female donor with ankylosing spondylitis or in good health (not recorded which). The CDR3 runs from the conserved cysteine through the conserved F or W. A D gene is named only where the DNA matches it firmly. Expanded clones are given a class, and other clones once, few, many or no size at all.

v_gene: TRBV29-1; abundance: many; j_gene: TRBJ2-7; d_gene: TRBD2; CDR3aa: CSVQREGREQYF; CDR3nt: TGCAGCGTTCAGCGGGAGGGACGAGAGCAGTACTTC
v_gene: TRBV3-1; abundance: .; j_gene: TRBJ2-5; d_gene: .; CDR3aa: CASPQGSDQETQYF; CDR3nt: TGTGCCAGCCCCCAGGGCTCCGATCAAGAGACCCAGTACTTC
v_gene: TRBV27; abundance: few; j_gene: TRBJ1-1; d_gene: .; CDR3aa: CASSFLNGEAFF; CDR3nt: TGTGCCAGCAGTTTCCTTAATGGTGAAGCTTTCTTT
v_gene: TRBV7-9; abundance: many; j_gene: TRBJ1-4; d_gene: TRBD1; CDR3aa: CASTQQGFSTNEKLFF; CDR3nt: TGTGCCAGCACCCAACAGGGGTTTTCGACTAATGAAAAACTGTTTTTT
v_gene: TRBV2; abundance: few; j_gene: TRBJ1-5; d_gene: TRBD1; CDR3aa: CASRGQALNQPQHF; CDR3nt: TGTGCCAGCAGAGGACAGGCACTCAATCAGCCCCAGCATTTT
v_gene: TRBV5-1; abundance: few; j_gene: TRBJ2-3; d_gene: TRBD1; CDR3aa: CASSFDREADTQYF; CDR3nt: TGCGCCAGCAGTTTTGACAGGGAAGCAGATACGCAGTATTTT
v_gene: TRBV6-5; abundance: many; j_gene: TRBJ1-1; d_gene: .; CDR3aa: CASSYSRDASEAFF; CDR3nt: TGTGCCAGCAGTTATTCTAGGGACGCTAGTGAAGCTTTCTTT
v_gene: TRBV3-1; abundance: .; j_gene: TRBJ2-3; d_gene: TRBD2; CDR3aa: CASSPRLGGTSTDTQYF; CDR3nt: TGTGCCAGCAGCCCTCGGTTGGGGGGGACTAGCACAGATACGCAGTATTTT
v_gene: TRBV4-3; abundance: few; j_gene: TRBJ2-1; d_gene: .; CDR3aa: CASSQEVGGGNNEQFF; CDR3nt: TGCGCCAGCAGCCAAGAGGTTGGGGGAGGTAACAATGAGCAGTTCTTC
v_gene: TRBV15; abundance: few; j_gene: TRBJ2-5; d_gene: TRBD2; CDR3aa: CATSKGLAQETQYF; CDR3nt: TGTGCCACCAGCAAGGGACTAGCGCAAGAGACCCAGTACTTC
v_gene: TRBV20-1; abundance: many; j_gene: TRBJ2-4; d_gene: TRBD2; CDR3aa: CSARGLAGARLAKNIQYF; CDR3nt: TGCAGTGCTAGAGGTCTAGCGGGAGCCCGTCTAGCCAAAAACATTCAGTACTTC
v_gene: TRBV28; abundance: many; j_gene: TRBJ2-4; d_gene: .; CDR3aa: CASSPPGGSKNIQYF; CDR3nt: TGTGCCAGCAGTCCCCCCGGTGGATCCAAAAACATTCAGTACTTC
v_gene: TRBV25-1; abundance: .; j_gene: TRBJ2-5; d_gene: .; CDR3aa: CASSENIRWETQYF; CDR3nt: TGTGCCAGCAGTGAAAATATCCGGTGGGAGACCCAGTACTTC
v_gene: TRBV5-1; abundance: few; j_gene: TRBJ1-1; d_gene: TRBD1; CDR3aa: CASSRRQGGGEAFF; CDR3nt: TGCGCCAGCAGCCGGAGACAGGGCGGAGGTGAAGCTTTCTTT
v_gene: TRBV28; abundance: many; j_gene: TRBJ1-2; d_gene: .; CDR3aa: CASSPGGDWGLSGYTF; CDR3nt: TGTGCCAGCAGCCCAGGTGGGGACTGGGGGTTGAGTGGCTACACCTTC
v_gene: TRBV29-1; abundance: many; j_gene: TRBJ2-7; d_gene: .; CDR3aa: CSVEGTGRTYEQYF; CDR3nt: TGCAGCGTTGAAGGCACAGGGCGGACCTACGAGCAGTACTTC
v_gene: TRBV4-2; abundance: many; j_gene: TRBJ1-2; d_gene: .; CDR3aa: CASSQDAANYGYTF; CDR3nt: TGTGCCAGCAGCCAAGATGCAGCTAACTATGGCTACACCTTC
v_gene: TRBV5-6; abundance: few; j_gene: TRBJ2-7; d_gene: TRBD1; CDR3aa: CASSLGITGVEQYF; CDR3nt: TGTGCCAGCAGCTTGGGAATAACAGGGGTCGAGCAGTACTTC
v_gene: TRBV7-3; abundance: .; j_gene: TRBJ2-1; d_gene: TRBD2; CDR3aa: CASSVQTSGGLNEQFF; CDR3nt: TGTGCCAGCAGCGTACAGACTAGCGGGGGGCTCAATGAGCAGTTCTTC
v_gene: TRBV11-1; abundance: many; j_gene: TRBJ2-1; d_gene: TRBD2; CDR3aa: CASSSRGGLAGKNGNEQFF; CDR3nt: TGTGCCAGCAGCTCAAGGGGGGGACTAGCGGGAAAAAATGGAAATGAGCAGTTCTTC
v_gene: TRBV5-1; abundance: many; j_gene: TRBJ1-5; d_gene: .; CDR3aa: CASSPSPGINQPQHF; CDR3nt: TGCGCCAGCAGCCCATCCCCCGGAATCAATCAGCCCCAGCATTTT
v_gene: TRBV27; abundance: many; j_gene: TRBJ1-1; d_gene: .; CDR3aa: CASSLFDPRAGTEAFF; CDR3nt: TGTGCCAGCAGTTTATTCGACCCGCGGGCTGGCACTGAAGCTTTCTTT
v_gene: TRBV20-1; abundance: many; j_gene: TRBJ1-3; d_gene: .; CDR3aa: CSARSRTAGNTIYF; CDR3nt: TGCAGTGCTAGGTCCAGGACGGCAGGAAACACCATATATTTT
v_gene: TRBV18; abundance: .; j_gene: TRBJ1-1; d_gene: TRBD1; CDR3aa: CASSQGAEYMTEAFF; CDR3nt: TGTGCCAGCTCACAGGGGGCTGAATATATGACTGAAGCTTTCTTT
v_gene: TRBV20-1; abundance: .; j_gene: TRBJ2-5; d_gene: TRBD2; CDR3aa: CSARDPLAGVGETQYF; CDR3nt: TGCAGTGCTAGAGATCCGCTAGCGGGAGTTGGAGAGACCCAGTACTTC
v_gene: TRBV20-1; abundance: many; j_gene: TRBJ2-7; d_gene: .; CDR3aa: CSARNPLGTYYEQYF; CDR3nt: TGCAGTGCTAGAAACCCCCTAGGGACCTACTACGAGCAGTACTTC
v_gene: TRBV7-9; abundance: few; j_gene: TRBJ2-3; d_gene: TRBD1; CDR3aa: CASSSTRDSSTDTQYF; CDR3nt: TGTGCCAGCAGCTCAACTCGGGACAGCAGCACAGATACGCAGTATTTT
v_gene: TRBV5-5; abundance: many; j_gene: TRBJ1-1; d_gene: TRBD1; CDR3aa: CASPGMRRGPHTTEAFF; CDR3nt: TGTGCCAGCCCGGGAATGAGGAGGGGGCCTCACACCACTGAAGCTTTCTTT
v_gene: TRBV9; abundance: many; j_gene: TRBJ1-5; d_gene: .; CDR3aa: CASSTHRQVRDQPQHF; CDR3nt: TGTGCCAGCAGCACACACCGACAGGTGAGGGATCAGCCCCAGCATTTT
v_gene: TRBV10-3; abundance: many; j_gene: TRBJ2-1; d_gene: TRBD2; CDR3aa: CAISVGLAGGEQFF; CDR3nt: TGTGCCATCAGTGTGGGACTAGCGGGAGGGGAGCAGTTCTTC
v_gene: TRBV10-2; abundance: many; j_gene: TRBJ2-3; d_gene: TRBD2; CDR3aa: CASRGAGSTDTQYF; CDR3nt: TGCGCCAGCAGAGGAGCGGGAAGCACAGATACGCAGTATTTT
v_gene: TRBV12-3/TRBV12-4; abundance: many; j_gene: TRBJ2-3; d_gene: .; CDR3aa: CASTGVSSTDTQYF; CDR3nt: TGTGCCAGCACCGGGGTTTCTAGCACAGATACGCAGTATTTT
v_gene: TRBV28; abundance: many; j_gene: TRBJ2-5; d_gene: TRBD2; CDR3aa: CASSPSGIQETQYF; CDR3nt: TGTGCCAGCAGTCCTAGCGGGATCCAAGAGACCCAGTACTTC
v_gene: TRBV7-2; abundance: few; j_gene: TRBJ2-1; d_gene: .; CDR3aa: CASSSTEVGEQFF; CDR3nt: TGTGCCAGCAGCTCTACGGAAGTTGGTGAGCAGTTCTTC
v_gene: TRBV5-1; abundance: many; j_gene: TRBJ2-5; d_gene: .; CDR3aa: CASSLTGTQETQYF; CDR3nt: TGCGCCAGCAGCCTTACAGGGACCCAAGAGACCCAGTACTTC
v_gene: TRBV20-1; abundance: once; j_gene: TRBJ2-2; d_gene: .; CDR3aa: CSASVTDINTRELFF; CDR3nt: TGCAGTGCGAGCGTGACGGACATCAACACCAGGGAGCTGTTTTTT
v_gene: TRBV20-1; abundance: many; j_gene: TRBJ2-7; d_gene: .; CDR3aa: CSASGGRFYEQYF; CDR3nt: TGCAGTGCTAGTGGAGGACGGTTTTACGAGCAGTACTTC
v_gene: TRBV20-1; abundance: many; j_gene: TRBJ1-2; d_gene: TRBD1; CDR3aa: CSARGTANYGYTF; CDR3nt: TGCAGTGCTAGGGGGACAGCCAACTATGGCTACACCTTC
v_gene: TRBV6-5; abundance: .; j_gene: TRBJ1-2; d_gene: TRBD1; CDR3aa: CASSYGQGAPRGGYTF; CDR3nt: TGTGCCAGCAGTTACGGACAGGGGGCGCCTCGGGGTGGCTACACCTTC
v_gene: TRBV29-1; abundance: few; j_gene: TRBJ1-5; d_gene: .; CDR3aa: CSVGGTNQPQHF; CDR3nt: TGCAGCGTTGGCGGGACCAATCAGCCCCAGCATTTT
v_gene: TRBV12-3/TRBV12-4; abundance: many; j_gene: TRBJ1-2; d_gene: .; CDR3aa: CASTLDPNYGYTF; CDR3nt: TGTGCCAGCACTCTGGACCCGAACTATGGCTACACCTTC
v_gene: TRBV5-1; abundance: many; j_gene: TRBJ2-1; d_gene: TRBD2; CDR3aa: CASSPGDGGLKNEQFF; CDR3nt: TGCGCCAGCAGCCCGGGGGACGGGGGGTTAAAAAATGAGCAGTTCTTC
v_gene: TRBV5-1; abundance: many; j_gene: TRBJ2-5; d_gene: .; CDR3aa: CASSSEGETQYF; CDR3nt: TGCGCCAGCAGCTCGGAGGGAGAGACCCAGTACTTC
v_gene: TRBV20-1; abundance: few; j_gene: TRBJ2-7; d_gene: .; CDR3aa: CSAILTGKSSYEQYF; CDR3nt: TGCAGTGCGATCCTTACAGGGAAAAGCTCCTACGAGCAGTACTTC
v_gene: TRBV5-1; abundance: many; j_gene: TRBJ1-5; d_gene: TRBD1; CDR3aa: CASSPEPTGVSNQPQHF; CDR3nt: TGCGCCAGCAGCCCCGAGCCGACAGGGGTGAGCAATCAGCCCCAGCATTTT
v_gene: TRBV9; abundance: .; j_gene: TRBJ2-3; d_gene: TRBD2; CDR3aa: CASSVSGGRTDTQYF; CDR3nt: TGTGCCAGCAGCGTGAGCGGGGGACGCACAGATACGCAGTATTTT
v_gene: TRBV5-1; abundance: .; j_gene: TRBJ2-3; d_gene: .; CDR3aa: CASSLVTRDTQYF; CDR3nt: TGCGCCAGCAGCTTAGTAACACGAGATACGCAGTATTTT
v_gene: TRBV7-9; abundance: many; j_gene: TRBJ1-2; d_gene: .; CDR3aa: CASSLKVNYGYTF; CDR3nt: TGTGCCAGCAGCTTAAAAGTTAACTATGGCTACACCTTC
v_gene: TRBV5-6; abundance: many; j_gene: TRBJ2-1; d_gene: TRBD2; CDR3aa: CASSLGLANEQFF; CDR3nt: TGTGCCAGCAGCCTGGGACTAGCCAATGAGCAGTTCTTC
v_gene: TRBV6-2/TRBV6-3; abundance: many; j_gene: TRBJ2-7; d_gene: .; CDR3aa: CASSRTPRMSPYYEQYF; CDR3nt: TGTGCCAGCAGTCGGACCCCCCGAATGAGCCCCTATTACGAGCAGTACTTC
v_gene: TRBV7-2; abundance: few; j_gene: TRBJ1-5; d_gene: .; CDR3aa: CASSLVWGSNQPQHF; CDR3nt: TGTGCCAGCAGCTTAGTATGGGGCAGCAATCAGCCCCAGCATTTT
v_gene: TRBV5-1; abundance: many; j_gene: TRBJ1-3; d_gene: .; CDR3aa: CASSLEPGSGNTIYF; CDR3nt: TGCGCCAGCAGCTTGGAGCCAGGGTCAGGAAACACCATATATTTT
v_gene: TRBV7-2; abundance: few; j_gene: TRBJ2-5; d_gene: TRBD1; CDR3aa: CASSFDRARETQYF; CDR3nt: TGTGCCAGCAGCTTTGACAGGGCGAGGGAGACCCAGTACTTC
v_gene: TRBV5-5; abundance: few; j_gene: TRBJ2-7; d_gene: TRBD2; CDR3aa: CASSSITSGRLYEQYF; CDR3nt: TGTGCCAGCAGCTCGATTACTAGCGGACGCCTCTACGAGCAGTACTTC
v_gene: TRBV18; abundance: .; j_gene: TRBJ1-4; d_gene: .; CDR3aa: CASSPSGVSNEKLFF; CDR3nt: TGTGCCAGCTCCCCCTCAGGCGTGTCTAATGAAAAACTGTTTTTT
v_gene: TRBV7-8; abundance: many; j_gene: TRBJ1-5; d_gene: TRBD1; CDR3aa: CASSLGNRGLGSNQPQHF; CDR3nt: TGTGCCAGCAGCTTAGGAAACAGGGGCCTAGGGAGCAATCAGCCCCAGCATTTT
v_gene: TRBV20-1; abundance: many; j_gene: TRBJ1-4; d_gene: .; CDR3aa: CSARQDATNEKLFF; CDR3nt: TGCAGTGCTAGACAGGATGCAACTAATGAAAAACTGTTTTTT